The entry below gives a single T cell receptor beta chain sequence along with its context. Amplification used 60 Vbeta primers and 13 Jbeta primers. Using immunoSEQ multiplex PCR, the repertoire was profiled, and TCRdb retains in-frame clones only, with some absent. Among around 150,000 clones listed, approximately 80% were seen once. This specimen belongs to a study of cytomegalovirus exposure and HLA in healthy donors. This CDR3 has 15 amino acids. Trimming left V 6 bases short and J 6 bases short, with 18 bases between. Germline CDR1 LNHDA, CDR2 SQIVND (reference sequence). The material sequenced was PBMCs. The TCR sequence derives from a woman between 18 and 30 years old in good health and CMV-seronegative. The chain carries TRBV19 and TRBJ2-1; perhaps TRBD1 as D (5 bases). The DNA of the CDR3 is TGTGCCAGTAGCCTAAGGCAGGGTGGTAGCAATGAGCAGTTCTTC. This gives the protein CASSLRQGGSNEQFF.